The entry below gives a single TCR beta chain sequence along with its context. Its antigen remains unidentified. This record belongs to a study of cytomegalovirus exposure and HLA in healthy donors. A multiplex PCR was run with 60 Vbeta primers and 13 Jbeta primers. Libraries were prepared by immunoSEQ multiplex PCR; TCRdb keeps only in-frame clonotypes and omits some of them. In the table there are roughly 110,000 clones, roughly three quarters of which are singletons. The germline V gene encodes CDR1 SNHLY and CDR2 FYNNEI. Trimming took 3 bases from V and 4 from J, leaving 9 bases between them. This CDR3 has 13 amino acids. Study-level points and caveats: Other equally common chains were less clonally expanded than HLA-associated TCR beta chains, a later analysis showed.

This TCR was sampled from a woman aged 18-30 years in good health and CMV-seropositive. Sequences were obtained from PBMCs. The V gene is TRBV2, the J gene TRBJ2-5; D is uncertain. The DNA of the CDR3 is TGTGCCAGCAGTGATGGGCAGTCAGAGACCCAGTACTTC. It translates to CASSDGQSETQYF. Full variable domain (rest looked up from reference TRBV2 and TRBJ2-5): EPEVTQTPSHQVTQMGQEVILRCVPISNHLYFYWYRQILGQKVEFLVSFYNNEISEKSEIFDDQFSVERPDGSNFTLKIRSTKLEDSAMYFCASSDGQSETQYFGPGTRLLVL.